This paragraph covers one T cell receptor beta chain sequence. The data were obtained in a study of shared clonotypes between healthy human individuals. TCRdb's table, derived via immunoSEQ multiplex PCR, lists solely in-frame clones and lacks some. The table includes about 2 million clones, around 95% detected once. Germline loops: CDR1 SGHTA, CDR2 FQGNSA. This CDR3 has 19 amino acids. Trimming cost V 5 bases and J 0 bases, with 22 bases left between them. This TCR came from a man aged 18 to 29 in good health. Sequenced: naive CD4+ T cells sorted from blood. The subset here: CD45RA+ positively selected. The chain combines TRBV7-2 with TRBJ2-2, with a possible D match to TRBD2 (6 bases). DNA for the CDR3: TGTGCCAGCAGCCTATCGCGAACTGGGACTTTTGCGAACACCGGGGAGCTGTTTTTT. Its translation: CASSLSRTGTFANTGELFF.